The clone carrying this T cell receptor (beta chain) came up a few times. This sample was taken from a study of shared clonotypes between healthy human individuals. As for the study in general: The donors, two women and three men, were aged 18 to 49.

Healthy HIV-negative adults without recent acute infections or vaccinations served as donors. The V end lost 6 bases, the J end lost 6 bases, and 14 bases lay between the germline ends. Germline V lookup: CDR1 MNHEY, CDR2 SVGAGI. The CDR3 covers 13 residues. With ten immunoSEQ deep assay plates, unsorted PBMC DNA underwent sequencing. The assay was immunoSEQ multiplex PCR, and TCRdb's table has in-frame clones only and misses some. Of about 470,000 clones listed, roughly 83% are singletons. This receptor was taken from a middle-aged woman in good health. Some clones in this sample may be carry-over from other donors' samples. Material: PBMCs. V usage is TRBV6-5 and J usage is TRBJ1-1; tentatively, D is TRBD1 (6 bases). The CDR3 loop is CASSNRDKPEAFF. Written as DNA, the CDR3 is TGTGCCAGCAGCAACCGGGACAAACCTGAAGCTTTCTTT.